This T cell receptor (beta chain) was recorded in a study of T cells in Graves' hyperthyroidism and ophthalmopathy. From RNA transcripts, TCR beta CDR3 regions were amplified. Initially, a first-round RT-PCR of the TCR CDR3 employed the HTBI primer set. TCRdb reanalysed the multiplex PCR reads using MiXCR and keeps one entry per CDR3 protein. The sample holds under 650,000 distinct CDR3 sequences, about 17% seen once. CDR1 is LGHNT and CDR2 is FRNRAP in the germline V gene. Between the trimmed V and J ends, which lost 1 base and 0 bases, there was a span of 4 bases. The CDR3 consists of 15 residues. The sample was blood. The V and J genes are TRBV12-5 and TRBJ2-6; D gene unclear. This sequence originates from a woman under 40 with Graves' hyperthyroidism. CDR3 in DNA: TGTGCTAGTGGTTTGGATAGCTCTGGGGCCAACGTCCTGACTTTC. Amino acids: CASGLDSSGANVLTF.